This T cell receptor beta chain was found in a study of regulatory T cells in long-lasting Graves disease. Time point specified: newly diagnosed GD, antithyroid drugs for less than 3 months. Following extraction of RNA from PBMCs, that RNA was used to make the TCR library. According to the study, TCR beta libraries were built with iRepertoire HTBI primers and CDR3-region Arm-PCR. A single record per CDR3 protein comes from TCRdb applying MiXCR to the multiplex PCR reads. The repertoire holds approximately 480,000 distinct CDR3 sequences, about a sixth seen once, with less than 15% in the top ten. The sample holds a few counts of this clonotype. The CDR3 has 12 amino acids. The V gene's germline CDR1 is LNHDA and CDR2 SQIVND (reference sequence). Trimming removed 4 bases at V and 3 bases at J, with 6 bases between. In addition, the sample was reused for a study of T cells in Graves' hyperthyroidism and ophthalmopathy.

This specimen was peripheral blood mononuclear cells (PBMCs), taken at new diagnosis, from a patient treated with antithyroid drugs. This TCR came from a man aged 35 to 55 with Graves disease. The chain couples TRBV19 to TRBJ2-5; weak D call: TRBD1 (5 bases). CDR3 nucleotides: TGTGCCAGTAGTACAGGGAAAGAGACCCAGTACTTC. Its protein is CASSTGKETQYF.